Below are 17 T cell receptor beta chains sequenced from a single sample in a study of blood T cell repertoires in COVID-19. Libraries were prepared by immunoSEQ multiplex PCR; TCRdb keeps only in-frame clonotypes and omits some of them. The sample has 200,000 to 250,000 clones, about four fifths seen once. Sample: PBMCs or T cells enriched from blood (not recorded which). The origin of the receptors is a man aged 55-75 years who had recovered from COVID-19.

V gene TRBV5-1 combines with J gene TRBJ1-3; D uncertain. Germline assignment: CDR1 SGHRS and CDR2 YFSETQ. The CDR3 totals 15 residues. The V gene lost 1 base and the J gene lost 0 bases, with 8 bases spanning the gap. The CDR3: CASSLSGSSGNTIYF. CDR3 in DNA: TGCGCCAGCAGCTTGTCCGGGAGCTCTGGAAACACCATATATTTT.

The genes are TRBV2 and TRBJ1-1; D unclear. Germline V gene sequence: CDR1 SNHLY, CDR2 FYNNEI. This CDR3 contains 13 residues. Trimming removed 4 bases at V and 3 bases at J, with 9 bases between. As DNA, the CDR3 is TGTGCCAGCAGTGTACAGTTGGACACTGAAGCTTTCTTT. Protein: CASSVQLDTEAFF. Together with reference TRBV2 and TRBJ1-1, the CDR3 gives the full variable domain: EPEVTQTPSHQVTQMGQEVILRCVPISNHLYFYWYRQILGQKVEFLVSFYNNEISEKSEIFDDQFSVERPDGSNFTLKIRSTKLEDSAMYFCASSVQLDTEAFFGQGTRLTVV.

The chain combines TRBV3-1 (or the pseudogene TRBV3-2) with TRBJ2-3, with 8 bases that match TRBD2. Trimming took 4 bases from V and 5 from J; bases not matched to a gene: 8. Germline CDR1 reads LGHDT; CDR2 reads YNNKEL (reference sequence). This CDR3 region has 15 residues. In DNA form, the CDR3 reads TGTGCCAGCAGCCTGCGGGGGGTTTGGGGAGATACGCAGTATTTT. Residues: CASSLRGVWGDTQYF.

The chain uses TRBV5-1 and TRBJ1-6; weak D call: TRBD1 (5 bases). V was shortened by 4 bases and J by 7 bases, with 12 bases between the two germline ends. The CDR3 is made up of 14 amino acids. Germline assignment: CDR1 SGHRS and CDR2 YFSETQ. In DNA form, the CDR3 reads TGCGCCAGCAGCCTTCAGACAGCAAATTCACCCCTCCACTTT. Amino acids: CASSLQTANSPLHF. Based on the CDR3 plus reference TRBV5-1 and TRBJ1-6, the full variable domain is KAGVTQTPRYLIKTRGQQVTLSCSPISGHRSVSWYQQTPGQGLQFLFEYFSETQRNKGNFPGRFSGRQFSNSRSEMNVSTLELGDSALYLCASSLQTANSPLHFGNGTRLTVT.

Only one count was recorded for this clone. This chain connects TRBV28 to TRBJ1-1; tentatively, D is TRBD1 (5 bases). The CDR3 length is 19 residues. Trimming removed 6 bases from V and 1 base from J, with 27 bases in between. Looked up from germline, CDR1 is MDHEN and CDR2 is SYDVKM. As DNA, the CDR3 is TGTGCCAGCAGATACACGGGACTGTCCGCCGGGCATAAGAACACTGAAGCTTTCTTT. It encodes CASRYTGLSAGHKNTEAFF.

The V and J genes are TRBV5-4 and TRBJ1-1; 9 bases are shared with TRBD1. The J segment lost 5 bases and the V segment lost 4 bases, leaving 9 bases of the junction unmatched. This CDR3 region has 15 residues. The germline CDR1 and CDR2 sequences are SGHNT and YYREEE (reference sequence). DNA for the CDR3: TGTGCCAGCAGCCTTATGTTTGGACAGGGGACTGAAGCTTTCTTT. Translation: CASSLMFGQGTEAFF. The full variable domain, its missing parts supplied by reference TRBV5-4 and TRBJ1-1, is ETGVTQSPTHLIKTRGQQVTLRCSSQSGHNTVSWYQQALGQGPQFIFQYYREEENGRGNFPPRFSGLQFPNYSSELNVNALELDDSALYLCASSLMFGQGTEAFFGQGTRLTVV.

This chain connects TRBV3-1 (or the pseudogene TRBV3-2) to TRBJ2-2; D is perhaps TRBD1 (6 bases). Germline V gene data show CDR1 as LGHDT and CDR2 as YNNKEL (reference sequence). Trimming took 2 bases from V and 1 from J, leaving 8 bases between them. The CDR3 runs 15 residues. CDR3 in DNA: TGTGCCAGCAGCCAACAGGGGATGAACACCGGGGAGCTGTTTTTT. Translation: CASSQQGMNTGELFF.

Remarks on this clone: One end of the junction does not line up with germline, which may come from a read error. The chain has TRBV29-1 and TRBJ2-7; D ambiguous. CDR3 length: 13 amino acids. CDR1 SQVTM and CDR2 ANQGSEA come from the germline V gene. The CDR3 sequence: CSAERIASYEQYF. The CDR3 region has the DNA TGCAGCGCTGAAAGGATAGCCTCCTACGAGCAGTACTTC.

The chain employs TRBV3-1 (or the pseudogene TRBV3-2) and TRBJ2-7; TRBD1 might be the D (6 bases). This CDR3 is built from 15 residues. The germline gives CDR1 LGHDT, CDR2 YNNKEL (reference sequence). The V end was cut by 6 bases, the J end by 2 bases, with 17 bases between. Written as DNA, the CDR3 is TGTGCCAGCAGGGGGACAAGTAAGGACCCCTACGAGCAGTACTTC. This gives the protein CASRGTSKDPYEQYF.

The chain uses TRBV7-8 and TRBJ1-3, with D possibly TRBD1 on 6 matching bases. Trimming took 3 bases from V and 4 from J, leaving 16 bases between them. The length of the CDR3 is 16 residues. Looked up from germline, CDR1 is SGHVS and CDR2 is FQNEAQ. The CDR3 sequence is CASSFQPGASGNTIYF. The CDR3 DNA sequence: TGTGCCAGCAGCTTCCAACCAGGGGCTTCGGGAAACACCATATATTTT.

The chain links TRBV4-3 to TRBJ2-1, with D possibly being TRBD2 (7 bases). The germline gives CDR1 LGHNA, CDR2 YSLEER. Trimming pared 0 bases from V and 8 bases from J, leaving 17 bases between. This CDR3 contains 16 residues. This CDR3 reads CASSQDLWGGRDEQFF. CDR3 in DNA: TGCGCCAGCAGCCAAGATCTGTGGGGGGGCCGGGATGAGCAGTTCTTC.

This sequence joins TRBV11-2 and TRBJ1-2; no firm D call. Per germline, CDR1 SGHAT and CDR2 FQNNGV. V was pared by 2 bases and J by 7 bases, with 8 bases between. The CDR3 loop spans 12 amino acids. The CDR3, as DNA: TGTGCCAGCAGCTTAAGTACAGTTGGCTACACCTTC. It yields the protein CASSLSTVGYTF.

The chain joins TRBV7-2 to TRBJ1-4, with 9 bases lining up with TRBD1. Losses at the gene ends were 3 bases for V and 4 bases for J; bases not matched to a gene: 9. CDR3 size: 17 residues. The germline gives CDR1 SGHTA, CDR2 FQGNSA. The CDR3 region is CASSFSPTGGSNEKLFF. The DNA for the CDR3 is TGTGCCAGCAGCTTCTCGCCGACAGGGGGAAGTAATGAAAAACTGTTTTTT.

V is TRBV25-1 and J is TRBJ1-5; unclear D gene. This CDR3 is 15 amino acids long. Trimming took off 2 bases at V and 2 bases at J, with 10 bases between the two ends. Germline V lookup: CDR1 MGHDK, CDR2 SYGVNS. The CDR3 sequence: CASSEGWQGNQPQHF. The CDR3 coding sequence is TGTGCCAGCAGTGAAGGTTGGCAGGGCAATCAGCCCCAGCATTTT.

The chain couples TRBV7-6 to TRBJ2-1; 8 bases are shared with TRBD2. The trim removed 2 bases at V and 9 bases at J, leaving 12 bases unmatched. The CDR3 is 16 amino acids. Germline values: CDR1 SGHVS, CDR2 FNYEAQ. This chain's CDR3 is CASSLKNGVAGSEQFF. CDR3 DNA sequence: TGTGCCAGCAGCTTAAAGAACGGGGTAGCGGGGAGTGAGCAGTTCTTC.

The rearrangement links TRBV7-2 to TRBJ2-2, with 11 bases matching TRBD2. Germline values: CDR1 SGHTA, CDR2 FQGNSA. The CDR3 is made up of 16 amino acids. V lost 3 bases, J lost 4 bases, and 4 bases stayed unmatched. This CDR3 is CASSFFSGGVTGELFF. In DNA form, the CDR3 reads TGTGCCAGCAGCTTTTTTAGCGGGGGGGTCACCGGGGAGCTGTTTTTT. Supplemented by reference TRBV7-2 and TRBJ2-2, the full variable domain reads GAGVSQSPSNKVTEKGKDVELRCDPISGHTALYWYRQSLGQGLEFLIYFQGNSAPDKSGLPSDRFSAERTGGSVSTLTIQRTQQEDSAVYLCASSFFSGGVTGELFFGEGSRLTVL.

Many counts were recorded for this clone. The chain has TRBV7-9 and TRBJ2-2, with D possibly matching TRBD1 (5 bases). This CDR3 is 15 amino acids long. CDR1 and CDR2 (germline): SEHNR, FQNEAQ (reference sequence). With 5 bases removed from V and 0 bases from J, the gap between germline ends came to 10 bases. This chain's CDR3 is CASSIGASNTGELFF. CDR3 in DNA: TGTGCCAGCAGCATAGGGGCATCGAACACCGGGGAGCTGTTTTTT.